These T cell receptor beta chains were read from a single sample in a study of T cells in tumors after PD-1 blockade. The assay was immunoSEQ multiplex PCR, and TCRdb's table has in-frame clones only and misses some. Among 40,000 to 55,000 clones, roughly three quarters were seen once, and the ten largest hold roughly a sixth. The sequences come from PBMCs, collected before anti-PD-1 treatment. The receptors were gathered from a human donor with basal cell carcinoma. CDR3s include the opening cysteine and the closing phenylalanine or tryptophan. A D gene is named only where the DNA matches it firmly. For some rows the clone size is stated as once, few or many, or as a class when expanded; others skip it.

J gene: TRBJ2-1
V gene: TRBV7-9
clone size: NA
D gene: TRBD2
CDR3 protein: CAGWGGSEQFF
CDR3 DNA: TGTGCCGGCTGGGGGGGGAGTGAGCAGTTCTTC

J gene: TRBJ1-2
V gene: TRBV28
clone size: NA
D gene: NA
CDR3 protein: CASSHSVRDYGYTF
CDR3 DNA: TGTGCCAGCAGCCATAGTGTCCGGGACTATGGCTACACCTTC

J gene: TRBJ1-5
V gene: TRBV7-2
clone size: NA
D gene: NA
CDR3 protein: CASSHNILREHQPQHF
CDR3 DNA: TGTGCCAGCAGCCACAACATTCTACGGGAGCATCAGCCCCAGCATTTT

J gene: TRBJ2-1
V gene: TRBV7-9
clone size: NA
D gene: TRBD2
CDR3 protein: CASSLTAGGPGEQFF
CDR3 DNA: TGTGCCAGCAGCTTAACCGCGGGAGGGCCTGGGGAGCAGTTCTTC

J gene: TRBJ2-1
V gene: TRBV6-5
clone size: few
D gene: NA
CDR3 protein: CASTHDSGREQFF
CDR3 DNA: TGTGCCAGCACCCATGATTCAGGCAGGGAGCAGTTCTTC

J gene: TRBJ2-5
V gene: TRBV19
clone size: NA
D gene: TRBD2
CDR3 protein: CASSAFGTGGKETQYF
CDR3 DNA: TGTGCCAGTAGCGCCTTCGGGACGGGAGGAAAAGAGACCCAGTACTTC

J gene: TRBJ1-5
V gene: TRBV6-5
clone size: NA
D gene: TRBD1
CDR3 protein: CASRDAGQGSQPQHF
CDR3 DNA: TGTGCCAGCAGGGACGCGGGACAGGGGAGTCAGCCCCAGCATTTT

J gene: TRBJ1-4
V gene: TRBV29-1
clone size: NA
D gene: NA
CDR3 protein: CSVYRGDREKLFF
CDR3 DNA: TGCAGCGTTTATAGGGGAGATCGAGAAAAACTGTTTTTT

J gene: TRBJ2-4
V gene: TRBV4-1
clone size: NA
D gene: TRBD2
CDR3 protein: CASSPVLAGGPIIQYF
CDR3 DNA: TGCGCCAGCAGCCCCGTACTAGCGGGAGGGCCTATCATTCAGTACTTC

J gene: TRBJ2-7
V gene: TRBV5-1
clone size: NA
D gene: NA
CDR3 protein: CASSSGAFYEQYF
CDR3 DNA: TGCGCCAGCAGCTCGGGGGCCTTCTACGAGCAGTACTTC

J gene: TRBJ1-4
V gene: TRBV6-1
clone size: NA
D gene: NA
CDR3 protein: CASSEMVPGILEKLFF
CDR3 DNA: TGTGCCAGCAGTGAAATGGTGCCAGGGATCCTTGAAAAACTGTTTTTT

J gene: TRBJ1-2
V gene: TRBV28
clone size: NA
D gene: NA
CDR3 protein: CASGGGSNYGYTF
CDR3 DNA: TGTGCCAGTGGGGGGGGTAGCAACTATGGCTACACCTTC

J gene: TRBJ2-2
V gene: TRBV5-4
clone size: NA
D gene: TRBD1
CDR3 protein: CASSLDPGQGNTGELFF
CDR3 DNA: TGTGCCAGCAGTCTAGACCCCGGACAGGGAAACACCGGGGAGCTGTTTTTT

J gene: TRBJ2-5
V gene: TRBV10-3
clone size: NA
D gene: NA
CDR3 protein: CAISPPPGKETQYF
CDR3 DNA: TGTGCCATCAGCCCCCCGCCAGGGAAGGAGACCCAGTACTTC

J gene: TRBJ1-2
V gene: TRBV3-1/TRBV3-2
clone size: NA
D gene: NA
CDR3 protein: CASSTVANYGYTF
CDR3 DNA: TGTGCCAGCAGCACGGTAGCTAACTATGGCTACACCTTC

J gene: TRBJ2-7
V gene: TRBV29-1
clone size: NA
D gene: NA
CDR3 protein: CSVLVFREQYF
CDR3 DNA: TGCAGCGTTTTAGTCTTCCGCGAGCAGTACTTC

J gene: TRBJ1-4
V gene: TRBV9
clone size: medium-sized
D gene: NA
CDR3 protein: CASSPAAGSNEKLFF
CDR3 DNA: TGTGCCAGCAGCCCGGCGGCGGGGTCTAATGAAAAACTGTTTTTT

J gene: TRBJ2-5
V gene: TRBV30
clone size: NA
D gene: TRBD1
CDR3 protein: CAWRTGGQETQYF
CDR3 DNA: TGTGCCTGGAGGACAGGGGGCCAAGAGACCCAGTACTTC

J gene: TRBJ2-5
V gene: TRBV3-1/TRBV3-2
clone size: NA
D gene: NA
CDR3 protein: CASSQVWETQYF
CDR3 DNA: TGTGCCAGCAGCCAAGTTTGGGAGACCCAGTACTTC

J gene: TRBJ1-6
V gene: TRBV28
clone size: NA
D gene: NA
CDR3 protein: CASSLFGRGLSPLHF
CDR3 DNA: TGTGCCAGCAGTTTATTTGGGAGGGGTCTTTCACCCCTCCACTTT

J gene: TRBJ2-3
V gene: TRBV29-1
clone size: NA
D gene: TRBD1
CDR3 protein: CSVAQGAPTDTQYF
CDR3 DNA: TGCAGCGTAGCCCAGGGGGCACCCACAGATACGCAGTATTTT

J gene: TRBJ2-1
V gene: TRBV28
clone size: NA
D gene: NA
CDR3 protein: CASSLSRGWYNEQFF
CDR3 DNA: TGTGCCAGCAGTTTATCTCGGGGGTGGTACAATGAGCAGTTCTTC

J gene: TRBJ2-7
V gene: TRBV10-1
clone size: NA
D gene: NA
CDR3 protein: CASNGRPVAYEQYF
CDR3 DNA: TGCGCCAGCAATGGGCGACCGGTGGCCTACGAGCAGTACTTC

J gene: TRBJ1-1
V gene: TRBV30
clone size: NA
D gene: NA
CDR3 protein: CACPITNTEAFF
CDR3 DNA: TGTGCCTGCCCAATCACGAACACTGAAGCTTTCTTT

J gene: TRBJ1-3
V gene: TRBV28
clone size: NA
D gene: TRBD1
CDR3 protein: CASSLYGTGVANTIYF
CDR3 DNA: TGTGCCAGCAGTTTATATGGGACAGGGGTGGCAAACACCATATATTTT

J gene: TRBJ1-3
V gene: TRBV7-3
clone size: NA
D gene: NA
CDR3 protein: CASSATGRISGNTIYF
CDR3 DNA: TGTGCCAGCAGCGCCACGGGACGGATCTCTGGAAACACCATATATTTT

J gene: TRBJ2-2
V gene: TRBV7-8
clone size: NA
D gene: NA
CDR3 protein: CASSPLETGELFF
CDR3 DNA: TGTGCCAGCAGCCCCCTTGAGACCGGGGAGCTGTTTTTT

J gene: TRBJ1-5
V gene: TRBV3-1/TRBV3-2
clone size: NA
D gene: NA
CDR3 protein: CASSWAGDQPQHF
CDR3 DNA: TGTGCCAGCAGCTGGGCGGGCGATCAGCCCCAGCATTTT

J gene: TRBJ2-3
V gene: TRBV2
clone size: NA
D gene: TRBD2
CDR3 protein: CASKLAGSTDTQYF
CDR3 DNA: TGTGCCAGCAAGTTAGCGGGAAGCACAGATACGCAGTATTTT

J gene: TRBJ2-3
V gene: TRBV19
clone size: NA
D gene: TRBD1
CDR3 protein: CASSPRDRGTDTQYF
CDR3 DNA: TGTGCCAGTAGTCCGAGGGACAGGGGCACAGATACGCAGTATTTT

J gene: TRBJ2-2
V gene: TRBV5-1
clone size: NA
D gene: TRBD1
CDR3 protein: CASSWTGQGAGTGELFF
CDR3 DNA: TGCGCCAGCAGCTGGACGGGACAGGGGGCGGGCACCGGGGAGCTGTTTTTT

J gene: TRBJ1-5
V gene: TRBV19
clone size: few
D gene: TRBD1
CDR3 protein: CASSMGPGGQPQHF
CDR3 DNA: TGTGCCAGTAGTATGGGCCCAGGGGGTCAGCCCCAGCATTTT

J gene: TRBJ2-1
V gene: TRBV19
clone size: NA
D gene: NA
CDR3 protein: CASSVTASSYNEQFF
CDR3 DNA: TGTGCCAGTAGTGTGACAGCGAGCTCCTACAATGAGCAGTTCTTC

J gene: TRBJ2-2
V gene: TRBV19
clone size: medium-sized
D gene: NA
CDR3 protein: CASSIGGRTGELFF
CDR3 DNA: TGTGCCAGTAGTATTGGAGGGCGCACCGGGGAGCTGTTTTTT

J gene: TRBJ1-1
V gene: TRBV4-1
clone size: NA
D gene: NA
CDR3 protein: CASTRGGLVKNTEAFF
CDR3 DNA: TGCGCCAGCACCCGGGGAGGGCTGGTCAAGAACACTGAAGCTTTCTTT

J gene: TRBJ1-1
V gene: TRBV5-5
clone size: NA
D gene: NA
CDR3 protein: CASSLGRLNTEAFF
CDR3 DNA: TGTGCCAGCAGCTTGGGGCGCCTGAACACTGAAGCTTTCTTT

J gene: TRBJ1-4
V gene: TRBV5-5
clone size: NA
D gene: TRBD1
CDR3 protein: CASSSRQGASEKLFF
CDR3 DNA: TGTGCCAGCAGCTCCCGACAGGGGGCAAGTGAAAAACTGTTTTTT

J gene: TRBJ2-5
V gene: TRBV6-1
clone size: NA
D gene: TRBD2
CDR3 protein: CASNRAGEETQYF
CDR3 DNA: TGTGCCAGCAACCGAGCGGGAGAAGAGACCCAGTACTTC

J gene: TRBJ2-7
V gene: TRBV2
clone size: NA
D gene: NA
CDR3 protein: CASSEAGENIYEQYF
CDR3 DNA: TGTGCCAGCAGTGAAGCGGGGGAAAATATCTACGAGCAGTACTTC

J gene: TRBJ1-2
V gene: TRBV6-1
clone size: NA
D gene: NA
CDR3 protein: CASSESLGGTPMAYTF
CDR3 DNA: TGTGCCAGCAGTGAATCACTGGGGGGGACCCCGATGGCGTACACCTTC

J gene: TRBJ2-3
V gene: TRBV2
clone size: NA
D gene: NA
CDR3 protein: CASSEVGFDTQYF
CDR3 DNA: TGTGCCAGCAGTGAGGTCGGGTTTGATACGCAGTATTTT

J gene: TRBJ2-4
V gene: TRBV28
clone size: NA
D gene: NA
CDR3 protein: CASSLTTYPRLTYF
CDR3 DNA: TGTGCCAGCAGTTTAACCACTTACCCCCGTTTAACGTACTTC

J gene: TRBJ2-1
V gene: TRBV5-1
clone size: NA
D gene: TRBD2
CDR3 protein: CASSPSGSSYNEQFF
CDR3 DNA: TGCGCCAGCAGCCCTAGCGGGAGCTCCTACAATGAGCAGTTCTTC

J gene: TRBJ1-2
V gene: TRBV19
clone size: NA
D gene: NA
CDR3 protein: CASSIAQVRSGYTF
CDR3 DNA: TGTGCCAGTAGTATAGCCCAGGTGCGAAGTGGCTACACCTTC

J gene: TRBJ1-2
V gene: TRBV5-6
clone size: NA
D gene: TRBD1
CDR3 protein: CASSYLQGGGYTF
CDR3 DNA: TGTGCCAGCAGCTACTTACAGGGGGGAGGCTACACCTTC

J gene: TRBJ2-7
V gene: TRBV27
clone size: NA
D gene: TRBD1
CDR3 protein: CASSLLQGYEQYF
CDR3 DNA: TGTGCCAGCAGTTTGTTACAGGGGTACGAGCAGTACTTC

J gene: TRBJ2-1
V gene: TRBV28
clone size: NA
D gene: NA
CDR3 protein: CASSLAPTGRNEQFF
CDR3 DNA: TGTGCCAGCAGTTTAGCCCCGACAGGACGCAATGAGCAGTTCTTC

J gene: TRBJ1-4
V gene: TRBV27
clone size: NA
D gene: NA
CDR3 protein: CASSSKPATNEKLFF
CDR3 DNA: TGTGCCAGCAGTTCAAAGCCAGCAACTAATGAAAAACTGTTTTTT

J gene: TRBJ2-7
V gene: TRBV20-1
clone size: NA
D gene: NA
CDR3 protein: CSGVSSHEQYF
CDR3 DNA: TGCAGTGGGGTTAGCTCCCACGAGCAGTACTTC

J gene: TRBJ2-5
V gene: TRBV19
clone size: NA
D gene: NA
CDR3 protein: CASSSSAGTETQYF
CDR3 DNA: TGTGCCAGTAGCTCCAGTGCAGGGACGGAGACCCAGTACTTC

J gene: TRBJ2-7
V gene: TRBV28
clone size: NA
D gene: TRBD1
CDR3 protein: CASSSTQGQGYEQYF
CDR3 DNA: TGTGCCAGCAGTTCAACACAGGGACAGGGGTACGAGCAGTACTTC

J gene: TRBJ1-1
V gene: TRBV10-3
clone size: once
D gene: TRBD1
CDR3 protein: CAISESSPGGGAEAFF
CDR3 DNA: TGTGCCATCAGTGAGTCTTCCCCAGGGGGCGGTGCTGAAGCTTTCTTT

J gene: TRBJ2-1
V gene: TRBV7-9
clone size: NA
D gene: NA
CDR3 protein: CASSSDRISYNEQFF
CDR3 DNA: TGTGCCAGCAGCTCGGACAGAATCTCCTACAATGAGCAGTTCTTC

J gene: TRBJ2-5
V gene: TRBV30
clone size: NA
D gene: TRBD1
CDR3 protein: CAFKWGQLQETQYF
CDR3 DNA: TGTGCCTTTAAATGGGGACAGCTCCAAGAGACCCAGTACTTC

J gene: TRBJ1-1
V gene: TRBV5-4
clone size: NA
D gene: NA
CDR3 protein: CASSLAQSLEAFF
CDR3 DNA: TGTGCCAGCAGCTTGGCACAGTCCCTTGAAGCTTTCTTT

J gene: TRBJ1-5
V gene: TRBV19
clone size: NA
D gene: NA
CDR3 protein: CASSPGFFGNQPQHF
CDR3 DNA: TGTGCCAGTAGTCCAGGGTTCTTTGGCAATCAGCCCCAGCATTTT

J gene: TRBJ2-6
V gene: TRBV19
clone size: NA
D gene: NA
CDR3 protein: CASSIRAGANVLTF
CDR3 DNA: TGTGCCAGTAGTATCAGGGCTGGGGCCAACGTCCTGACTTTC

J gene: TRBJ2-7
V gene: TRBV21-1
clone size: NA
D gene: NA
CDR3 protein: CASSKGTDRGPYEQYF
CDR3 DNA: TGTGCCAGCAGCAAAGGAACGGACAGGGGCCCATACGAGCAGTACTTC

J gene: TRBJ1-1
V gene: TRBV25-1
clone size: NA
D gene: TRBD1
CDR3 protein: CASSDRTGVVTEAFF
CDR3 DNA: TGTGCCAGCAGTGACCGGACAGGGGTTGTAACTGAAGCTTTCTTT

J gene: TRBJ1-5
V gene: TRBV11-1
clone size: NA
D gene: NA
CDR3 protein: CASSLSGNQPQHF
CDR3 DNA: TGTGCCAGCAGCTTGAGTGGCAATCAGCCCCAGCATTTT